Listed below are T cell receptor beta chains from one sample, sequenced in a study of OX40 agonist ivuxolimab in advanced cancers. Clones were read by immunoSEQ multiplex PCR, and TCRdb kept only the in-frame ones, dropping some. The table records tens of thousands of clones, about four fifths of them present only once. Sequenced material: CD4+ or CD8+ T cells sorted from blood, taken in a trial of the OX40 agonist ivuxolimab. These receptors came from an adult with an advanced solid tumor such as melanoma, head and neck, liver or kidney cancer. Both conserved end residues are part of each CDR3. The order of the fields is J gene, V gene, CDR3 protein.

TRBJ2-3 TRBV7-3 CASSPGTSTDTQYF
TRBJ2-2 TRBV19 CASSILLWGPNTGELFF
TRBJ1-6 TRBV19 CASSIRGGSSPLHF
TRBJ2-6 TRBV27 CASSPRARANVLTF
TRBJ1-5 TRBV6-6 CASKLGQQRQPQHF
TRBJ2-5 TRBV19 CASTPGSLETQYF
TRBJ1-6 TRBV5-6 CASSLAGGVSSYNSPLHF
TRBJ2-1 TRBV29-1 CSVDIAGDEQFF
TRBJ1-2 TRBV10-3 CAISESQDRNYGYTF
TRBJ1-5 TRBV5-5 CASSLRYGDNQPQHF
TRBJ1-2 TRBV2 CASSDSEGHWGYTF
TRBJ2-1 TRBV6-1 CAGDRGGYNEQFF
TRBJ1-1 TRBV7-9 CASSLEAGTEAFF
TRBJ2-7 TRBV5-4 CASSIGLGDYEQYF
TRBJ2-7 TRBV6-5 CASSYNGKTYEQYF
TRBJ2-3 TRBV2 CASTQRLSTDTQYF
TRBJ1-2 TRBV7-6 CASSLSLQGAQGYTF
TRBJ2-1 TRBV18 CASSPPQVAGYNEQFF
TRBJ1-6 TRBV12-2 CASRLDREPLSYNSPLHF
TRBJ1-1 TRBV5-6 CASSYRTVETEAFF
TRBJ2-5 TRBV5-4 CASRSGLAGEETQYF
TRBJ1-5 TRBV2 CASSETRQGSHQPQHF
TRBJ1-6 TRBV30 CAWEEGTHNSPLHF
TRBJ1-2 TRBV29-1 CSVGGGAEGYTF
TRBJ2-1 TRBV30 CAWSPGLDEQFF
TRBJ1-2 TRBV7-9 CASSPMLPGGYTF
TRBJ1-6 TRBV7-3 CASSLKGGLSPLHF
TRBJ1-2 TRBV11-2 CASSSYNYGYTF
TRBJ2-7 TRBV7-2 CASSSYNDYEQYF
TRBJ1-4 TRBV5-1 CASSLEGTRNEKLFF
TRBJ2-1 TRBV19 CASSTTGTGSNEQFF
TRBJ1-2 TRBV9 CASTLDASTSYGYTF
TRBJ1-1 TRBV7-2 CASSSRTTEAFF
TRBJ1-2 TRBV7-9 CASSPELGFRVF
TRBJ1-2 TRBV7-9 CASSTGDPGGYGYTF
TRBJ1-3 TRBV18 CASSPPGSQGGNTIYF
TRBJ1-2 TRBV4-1 CASSSRFGYTF
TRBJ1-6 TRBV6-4 CASSGQFGYNSPLHF
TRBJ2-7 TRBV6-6 CASGTGGYEQYF
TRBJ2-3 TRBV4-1 CASSQEGTDTQYF
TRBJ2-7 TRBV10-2 CASSESSQGRNF
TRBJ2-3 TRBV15 CATRRSGVRSTDTQYF
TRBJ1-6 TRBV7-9 CASSLAGPYSPLHF
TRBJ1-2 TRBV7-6 CASSPDSNYGYTF
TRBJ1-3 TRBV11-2 CASSLDRAHSGNTIYF
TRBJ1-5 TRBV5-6 CASSWGQVSSNQPQHF
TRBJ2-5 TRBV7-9 CASSFMSGEETQYF
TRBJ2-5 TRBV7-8 CASTNSGGAAETQYF
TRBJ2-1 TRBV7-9 CASSLGVARNNEQFF
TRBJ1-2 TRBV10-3 CAISELGSDRTYGYTF
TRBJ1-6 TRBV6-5 CASSPRGGGYSPLHF
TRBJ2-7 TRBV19 CASSAPPLRDRREQYF
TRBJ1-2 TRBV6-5 CASSYSRAVNYGYTF
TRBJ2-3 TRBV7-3 CASSSTTDTQYF
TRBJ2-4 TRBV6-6 CASSTQGMNIQYF